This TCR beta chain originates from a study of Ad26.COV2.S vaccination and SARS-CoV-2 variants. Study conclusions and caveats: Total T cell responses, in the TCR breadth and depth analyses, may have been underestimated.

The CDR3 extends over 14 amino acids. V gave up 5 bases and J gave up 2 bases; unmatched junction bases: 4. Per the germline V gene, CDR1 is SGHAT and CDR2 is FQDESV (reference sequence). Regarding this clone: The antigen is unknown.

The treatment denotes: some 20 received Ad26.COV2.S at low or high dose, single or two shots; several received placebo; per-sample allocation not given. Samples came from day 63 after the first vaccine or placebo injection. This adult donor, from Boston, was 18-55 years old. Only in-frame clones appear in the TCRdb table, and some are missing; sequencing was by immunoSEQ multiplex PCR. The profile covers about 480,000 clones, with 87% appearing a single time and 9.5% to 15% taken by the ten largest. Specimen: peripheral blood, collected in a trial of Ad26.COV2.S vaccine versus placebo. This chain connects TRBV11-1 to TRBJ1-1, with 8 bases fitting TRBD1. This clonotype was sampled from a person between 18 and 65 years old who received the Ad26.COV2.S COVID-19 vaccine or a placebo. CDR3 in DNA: TGTGCCAGCAGCCAACAGGGGGGTAACACTGAAGCTTTCTTT. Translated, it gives CASSQQGGNTEAFF.